A selection of T cell receptor beta chains follows, all from one sample in a study of T cells in Graves' hyperthyroidism and ophthalmopathy. TCRdb reanalysed the multiplex PCR reads using MiXCR and keeps one entry per CDR3 protein. Among around 380,000 distinct CDR3 sequences listed, about 13% were seen once. The sequencing input was blood. These receptors were obtained from a young man with Graves' hyperthyroidism that later progressed to Graves' ophthalmopathy. Both conserved end residues are part of each CDR3. The D gene is left open where the match is weak. Part of the rows lack a size; the others show once, few, many or a class for expanded clones.

TRBV28,NA,TRBJ2-7,TRBD2,TGTGCCAGCAGTCCGCCCCGGCTGACTAGCGGGGGTTACGAGCAGTACTTC,CASSPPRLTSGGYEQYF
TRBV2,many,TRBJ2-3,NA,TGTGCCAGCAGTGAATCGGTGCTTGCGGAGCAGTATTTT,CASSESVLAEQYF
TRBV9,NA,TRBJ2-7,NA,TGTGCCAGCAGCCCCCCAGGACGGACCTACGAGCAGTACTTC,CASSPPGRTYEQYF
TRBV20-1,many,TRBJ2-5,NA,TGCAGTGCTAGAGGGGGGGTAGTGGGTCAAGAGACCCAGTACTTC,CSARGGVVGQETQYF
TRBV6-5,many,TRBJ1-2,TRBD1,TGTGCCAGCAGTTACCGGGACAGGGGTGGCTACACCTTC,CASSYRDRGGYTF
TRBV10-3,many,TRBJ1-5,TRBD1,TGTGCCTCGTCCCGGGACAGGCAGAATAGCAATCAGCCCCAGCATTTT,CASSRDRQNSNQPQHF
TRBV11-2,many,TRBJ2-1,TRBD1,TGTGCCAGCAGCCCCCGGGACAGCCGCTCCTACAATGAGCAGTTCTTC,CASSPRDSRSYNEQFF
TRBV27,many,TRBJ1-2,TRBD1,TGTGCCAGCAGTTACGGGAGTCGGGACAGGGGCCGCACCCCGGATGGCTACACCTTC,CASSYGSRDRGRTPDGYTF
TRBV6-1,many,TRBJ2-3,TRBD1,TGTGCCAGCGACGTATTACAGGGGGCGGAAGATACGCAGTATTTT,CASDVLQGAEDTQYF
TRBV10-3,few,TRBJ2-5,TRBD1,TGTGCCATCAGTGGGGGACAGGGTCGGTGGGAGACCCAGTACTTC,CAISGGQGRWETQYF
TRBV5-1,many,TRBJ1-5,NA,TGCGCCAGCAGCGTAGACAAGCCCCCCTATAGCAATCAGCCCCAGCATTTT,CASSVDKPPYSNQPQHF
TRBV12-3/TRBV12-4,many,TRBJ1-1,NA,TGTGCCAGCAGTTGGGGGGGGGCTGAAGCTTTCTTT,CASSWGGAEAFF
TRBV20-1,many,TRBJ2-3,TRBD2,TGCAGTGCTAGTGGGACTAGCGGGGGAAATACGCAGTATTTT,CSASGTSGGNTQYF
TRBV18,NA,TRBJ2-3,NA,TGTGCCAGCTCGCAGGGACGAACGGGGCGGGGCAGAGATACGCAGTATTTT,CASSQGRTGRGRDTQYF
TRBV12-5,many,TRBJ2-7,NA,TGTGCTAGTGGTGCGGCCGCAGGGGTTATGTACGAGCAGTACTTC,CASGAAAGVMYEQYF
TRBV7-9,NA,TRBJ2-5,TRBD2,TGTGCCAGCAGCCTACCCTATATTGGGACTAGCGGGAGAAGGGAGACCCAGTACTTC,CASSLPYIGTSGRRETQYF
TRBV12-3/TRBV12-4,many,TRBJ2-1,NA,TGTGCCAGCAGTCCACACCCGCGGACGAATCCCGGGTCCTACAATGAGCAGTTCTTC,CASSPHPRTNPGSYNEQFF
TRBV4-1,many,TRBJ2-7,NA,TGCGCCAGCAGCCTACATTCAGGGAACGAGCAGTACTTC,CASSLHSGNEQYF
TRBV11-2,NA,TRBJ1-2,NA,TGTGCCAGCAGCTCCGTCGCTCAGTGGGGAGAGACTAACTATGGCTACACCTTC,CASSSVAQWGETNYGYTF
TRBV24-1,few,TRBJ2-5,TRBD1,TGTGCCACCAGTGATTTGGAACAGGGGGCGCGAGGAGAGACCCAGTACTTC,CATSDLEQGARGETQYF
TRBV6-1,many,TRBJ1-2,NA,TGTGCCAGCAGTGAAGCTTCGGGGGTGGACGGCTACACCTTC,CASSEASGVDGYTF
TRBV7-6,few,TRBJ1-4,TRBD1,TGTGCCAGCAGCCCTTGGACAGGGAGCAAGGAAAAACTGTTTTTT,CASSPWTGSKEKLFF
TRBV5-1,many,TRBJ2-1,NA,TGCGCCAGCAGCTTGGAGGCTGGGGGTGGTGAGCAGTTCTTC,CASSLEAGGGEQFF
TRBV6-1,few,TRBJ1-1,NA,TGTGCCAGCAGTGATTGGCGGTGGGCAGGGAACACTGAAGCTTTCTTT,CASSDWRWAGNTEAFF
TRBV20-1,many,TRBJ2-3,TRBD2,TGCAGTGCCCCGCTAGCGGGGGTCACAGATACGCAGTATTTT,CSAPLAGVTDTQYF
TRBV12-3/TRBV12-4,many,TRBJ1-6,NA,TGTGCCAGCAGGGGGGGGACCCACTCAAATTCACCCCTCCACTTT,CASRGGTHSNSPLHF
TRBV29-1,NA,TRBJ2-3,NA,TGCAGCGTTGAGGTCCCGGGTAGCTTTCCCAATACGCAGTATTTT,CSVEVPGSFPNTQYF